The following is a TCR beta chain sequence with its context. This clonotype was counted ten times or more. Its antigen has not been determined. Per-nucleotide qualities are absent, and no much larger clonotype sits a single base away. This entry comes from a study of T cells in Graves' hyperthyroidism and ophthalmopathy (dated by TCRdb to the late 2010s). With respect to the entire study: Peripheral blood was sampled at the time of initial diagnosis, prior to any treatment. TCR V-J signatures able to tell the groups apart were searched for in a discovery cohort of 100 patients, of whom around 43 had Graves' ophthalmopathy and about 60 had stable Graves' hyperthyroidism. Prospective prediction of ophthalmopathy was tested in an independent validation cohort consisting of some 20 hyperthyroidism patients and 15 to 17 patients who later progressed to ophthalmopathy. The 95 to 100 discovery patients were randomly divided into training and test sets at a 7:3 ratio. In addition, the study compared T-cell repertoires in thyroid tissue and in blood from a handful of Graves' hyperthyroidism patients. Once sampling was done, hyperthyroidism patients were given methimazole at a starting dose of 30 mg daily, whereas ophthalmopathy patients were given high-dose intravenous methylprednisolone. According to the paper, TCR Vbeta CDR3 sequencing was carried out on more than 120 peripheral blood samples, which came from fewer than 50 ophthalmopathy, around 75 hyperthyroidism and some 17 progressor patients. The study at large found these results: No statistical method was used to set the sample size in advance, and investigators knew the group allocation. In validation, progression to ophthalmopathy was predicted by the model with 70.59% sensitivity and 72% to 85% specificity, a median of roughly 6 months before onset. A 13 V-J signature model separated ophthalmopathy from stable hyperthyroidism, with about 90% sensitivity and about 81% specificity in cross-validation and 80%/75% in testing. Most expanded thyroid clonotypes (frequency above 0.001) were also found in blood, which suggests that blood repertoires may mirror thyroid immune responses.

Stable Graves' hyperthyroidism was defined as the absence of progression to ophthalmopathy over 18 months of follow-up. Hyperthyroidism patients were aged 18 to 65 years and newly diagnosed, with disease duration of less than 2 months. The study excluded patients with uncontrolled infections, other autoimmune diseases, pregnancy or lactation. Clinical symptoms, serum thyroxine and TRAb, thyroid ultrasound, and orbital computed tomography formed the basis for the diagnoses. Ficoll-Paque density gradient centrifugation was used to isolate PBMCs from about 10 ml of fresh peripheral blood. Total RNA was extracted with Trizol reagent, and quality was checked on an Agilent 2100 Bioanalyzer. The TCR beta CDR3 regions were amplified from the RNA transcripts. A first-round RT-PCR of the TCR CDR3 used the HTBI primer set with the Qiagen OneStep RT-PCR kit. A second multiplex PCR round built the libraries, followed by size selection and purification. Sequencing of the libraries was done on an Illumina HiSeq2000 using paired-end 100 bp reads. As for the original processing: Raw data were processed with SOAPnuke, discarding reads with adapters, uncalled bases, mean Phred below 15, or no exact constant-primer or identifier match. High-quality paired reads were merged with COPE v1.2.5, and unique nucleotide sequences were defined as clonotypes. Clonotypes were aligned to IMGT TRBV, TRBD and TRBJ reference segments using MiTCR v1.1. The analysis was restricted to V-J combinations with a frequency above 0.0001, which together covered 98% to 99.2% of the repertoires. The TCS score was defined as F50 (clonal expansion) divided by E x V (chaos), with BLOSUM62-based TCRdist calculated between CDR3 peptides within each V-J. Welch's t-statistics and random forest reduced around 520 V-J features to some 14, which were used in a naive Bayes classifier (R e1071). TCRdb trimmed public reads at Q25 via fastp, called clones via MiXCR and kept in-frame beta chains. When rows share a CDR3 protein, they turn into one entry using the most common DNA and genes. TCRdb assigned the V and J calls; the authors' analysis was not used. The sample table contains roughly 630,000 distinct CDR3 sequences; only one count was recorded for approximately 14% of them. The ten largest clones take up roughly 6.6% of the sample.

Based on the germline V gene, the CDR1 and CDR2 sequences are KGHSH and LQKENI. Germline trimming: 0 bases from V, 5 bases from J; junction bases outside gene matches: 6. Inclusive of the bounding cysteine and phenylalanine, the CDR3 is 15 residues long. Only CDR3 DNA is held: 45 bases, read in frame from base 1. Here the chain combines TRBV18 and TRBJ1-1; 7 central nucleotides agree with TRBD1. The receptor was derived from a woman in her thirties with Graves' hyperthyroidism. The sequenced sample was blood. The nucleotides are TGTGCCAGCTCACCACCGGCCGCGACAGGGACTGAAGCTTTCTTT. This yields the protein CASSPPAATGTEAFF.